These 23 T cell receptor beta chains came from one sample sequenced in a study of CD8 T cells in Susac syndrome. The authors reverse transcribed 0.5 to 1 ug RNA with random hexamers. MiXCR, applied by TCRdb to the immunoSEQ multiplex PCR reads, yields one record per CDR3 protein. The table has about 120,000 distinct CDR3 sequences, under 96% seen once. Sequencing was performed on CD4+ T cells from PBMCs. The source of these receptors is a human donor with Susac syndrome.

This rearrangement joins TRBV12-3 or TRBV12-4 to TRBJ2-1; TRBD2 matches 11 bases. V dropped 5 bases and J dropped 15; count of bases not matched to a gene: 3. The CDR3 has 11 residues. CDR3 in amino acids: CASSAGLAGFF. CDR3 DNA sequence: TGTGCCAGCAGTGCCGGACTAGCGGGGTTCTTC.

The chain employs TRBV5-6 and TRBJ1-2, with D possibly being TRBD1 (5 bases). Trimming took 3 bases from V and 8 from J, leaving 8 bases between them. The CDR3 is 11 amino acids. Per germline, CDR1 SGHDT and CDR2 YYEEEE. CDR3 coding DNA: TGTGCCAGCAGCTCAGGGCGGGGCTACACCTTC. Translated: CASSSGRGYTF.

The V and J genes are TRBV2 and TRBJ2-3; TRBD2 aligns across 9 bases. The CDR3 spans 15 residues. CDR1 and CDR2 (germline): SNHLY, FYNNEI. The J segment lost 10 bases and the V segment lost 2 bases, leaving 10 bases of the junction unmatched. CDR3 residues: CASSEMGGRALSQYF. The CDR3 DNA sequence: TGTGCCAGCAGTGAAATGGGCGGGAGGGCCCTGTCGCAGTATTTT. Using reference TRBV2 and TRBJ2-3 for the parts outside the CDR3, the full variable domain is EPEVTQTPSHQVTQMGQEVILRCVPISNHLYFYWYRQILGQKVEFLVSFYNNEISEKSEIFDDQFSVERPDGSNFTLKIRSTKLEDSAMYFCASSEMGGRALSQYFGPGTRLTVL.

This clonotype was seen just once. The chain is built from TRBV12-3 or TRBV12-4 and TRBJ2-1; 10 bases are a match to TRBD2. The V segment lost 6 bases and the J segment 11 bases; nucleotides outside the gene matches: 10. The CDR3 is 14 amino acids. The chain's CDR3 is CASSPQTLAGQQFF. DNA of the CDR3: TGTGCCAGCAGCCCCCAAACACTAGCGGGACAGCAGTTCTTC.

The CDR3 DNA reads as TGCAGTGCTAACCCCGGGACAGGGGAGTACAATGAGCAGTTCTTC. Its translation is CSANPGTGEYNEQFF. The chain employs TRBV20-1 and TRBJ2-1; 10 nucleotides align to TRBD1. CDR1 and CDR2 (germline): DFQATT, SNEGSKA (reference sequence). This CDR3 spans 15 amino acids. J gave up 4 bases and V 4 bases, and 7 bases lay outside the gene matches.

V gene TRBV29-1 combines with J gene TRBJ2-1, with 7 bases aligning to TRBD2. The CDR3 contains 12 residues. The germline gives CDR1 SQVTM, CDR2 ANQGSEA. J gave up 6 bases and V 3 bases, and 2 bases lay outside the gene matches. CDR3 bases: TGCAGCGTTGAGGGGGGGGTCAATGAGCAGTTCTTC. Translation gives CSVEGGVNEQFF.

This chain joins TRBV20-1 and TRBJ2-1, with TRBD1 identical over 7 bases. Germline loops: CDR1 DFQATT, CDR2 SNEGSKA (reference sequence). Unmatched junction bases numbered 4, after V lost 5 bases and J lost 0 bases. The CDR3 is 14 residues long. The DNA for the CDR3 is TGCAGTGCTGCTAGACAGGGCTCCTACAATGAGCAGTTCTTC. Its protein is CSAARQGSYNEQFF.

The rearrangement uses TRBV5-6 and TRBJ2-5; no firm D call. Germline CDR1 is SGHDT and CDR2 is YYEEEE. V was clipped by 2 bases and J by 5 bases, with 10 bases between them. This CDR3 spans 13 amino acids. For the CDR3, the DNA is TGTGCCAGCAGCTTTCGAGGTAGTGAGACCCAGTACTTC. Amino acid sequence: CASSFRGSETQYF.

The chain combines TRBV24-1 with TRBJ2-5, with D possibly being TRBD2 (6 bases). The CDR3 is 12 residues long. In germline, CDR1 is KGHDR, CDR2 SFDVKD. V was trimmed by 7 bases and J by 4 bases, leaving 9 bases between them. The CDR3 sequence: CATRGGGETQYF. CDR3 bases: TGTGCCACCAGGGGGGGTGGAGAGACCCAGTACTTC.

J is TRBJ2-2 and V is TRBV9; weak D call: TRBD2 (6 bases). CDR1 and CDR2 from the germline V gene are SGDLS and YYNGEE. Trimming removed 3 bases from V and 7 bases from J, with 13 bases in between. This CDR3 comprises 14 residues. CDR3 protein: CASSARLVGGELFF. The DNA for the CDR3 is TGTGCCAGCAGCGCCCGACTAGTCGGCGGGGAGCTGTTTTTT.

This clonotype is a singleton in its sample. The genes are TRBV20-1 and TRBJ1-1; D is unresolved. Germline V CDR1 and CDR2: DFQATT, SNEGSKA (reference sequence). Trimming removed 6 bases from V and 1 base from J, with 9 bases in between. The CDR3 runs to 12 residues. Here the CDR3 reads CSAPRTNTEAFF. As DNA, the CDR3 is TGCAGTGCCCCGAGGACGAACACTGAAGCTTTCTTT.

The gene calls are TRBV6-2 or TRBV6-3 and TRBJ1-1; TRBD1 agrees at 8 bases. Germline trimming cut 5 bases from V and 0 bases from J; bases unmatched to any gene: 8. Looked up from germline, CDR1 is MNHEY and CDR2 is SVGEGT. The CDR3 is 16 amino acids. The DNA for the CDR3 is TGTGCCAGCAGTCCCCGGGACAGGTATATGAACACTGAAGCTTTCTTT. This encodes CASSPRDRYMNTEAFF.

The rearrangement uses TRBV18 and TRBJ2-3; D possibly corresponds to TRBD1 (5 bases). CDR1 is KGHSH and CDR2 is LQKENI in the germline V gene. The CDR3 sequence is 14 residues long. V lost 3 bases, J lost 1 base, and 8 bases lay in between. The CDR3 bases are TGTGCCAGCTCACCTTCGACAGGCACAGATACGCAGTATTTT. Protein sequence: CASSPSTGTDTQYF. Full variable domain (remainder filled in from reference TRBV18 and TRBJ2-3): NAGVMQNPRHLVRRRGQEARLRCSPMKGHSHVYWYRQLPEEGLKFMVYLQKENIIDESGMPKERFSAEFPKEGPSILRIQQVVRGDSAAYFCASSPSTGTDTQYFGPGTRLTVL.

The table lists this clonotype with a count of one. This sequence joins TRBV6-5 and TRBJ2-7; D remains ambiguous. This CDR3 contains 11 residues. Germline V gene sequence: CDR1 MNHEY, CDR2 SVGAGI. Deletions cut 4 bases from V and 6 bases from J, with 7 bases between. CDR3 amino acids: CASSSLSEQYF. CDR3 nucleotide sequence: TGTGCCAGCAGTTCTCTTTCCGAGCAGTACTTC.

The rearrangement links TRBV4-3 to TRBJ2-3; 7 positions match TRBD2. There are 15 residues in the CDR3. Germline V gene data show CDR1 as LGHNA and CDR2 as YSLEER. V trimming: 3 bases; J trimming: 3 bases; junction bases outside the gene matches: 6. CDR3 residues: CASSHEAAGTDTQYF. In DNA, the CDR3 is TGCGCCAGCAGCCATGAGGCAGCGGGGACAGATACGCAGTATTTT.

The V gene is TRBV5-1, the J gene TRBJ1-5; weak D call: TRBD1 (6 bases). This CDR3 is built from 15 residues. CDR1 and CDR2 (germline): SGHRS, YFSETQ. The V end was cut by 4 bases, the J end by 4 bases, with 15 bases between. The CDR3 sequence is CASSTTPGANQPQHF. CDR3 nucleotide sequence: TGCGCCAGCAGCACGACTCCGGGGGCAAATCAGCCCCAGCATTTT.

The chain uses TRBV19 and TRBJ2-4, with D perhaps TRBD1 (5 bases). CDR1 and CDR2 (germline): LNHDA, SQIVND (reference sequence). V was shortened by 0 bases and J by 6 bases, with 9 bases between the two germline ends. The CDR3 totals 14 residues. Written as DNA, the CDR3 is TGTGCCAGTAGTATAGATGGGGCAAGAAACATTCAGTACTTC. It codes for CASSIDGARNIQYF.

The CDR3 here is CASSPSGVSGSYEQYF. As DNA, the CDR3 is TGTGCCAGCAGCCCCTCAGGCGTCAGTGGCTCCTACGAGCAGTACTTC. The chain links TRBV3-1 to TRBJ2-7; no firm D call. The CDR3 runs 16 residues. From germline, CDR1 is LGHDT and CDR2 YNNKEL (reference sequence). The ends were cut back, 4 bases at V and 0 bases at J, with 16 bases in the middle.

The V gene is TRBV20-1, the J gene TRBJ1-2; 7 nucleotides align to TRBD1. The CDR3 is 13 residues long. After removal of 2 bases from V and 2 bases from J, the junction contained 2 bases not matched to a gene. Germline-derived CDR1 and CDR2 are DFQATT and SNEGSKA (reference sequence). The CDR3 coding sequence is TGCAGTGCTAGACAGGGGGTAAACTATGGCTACACCTTC. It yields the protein CSARQGVNYGYTF.

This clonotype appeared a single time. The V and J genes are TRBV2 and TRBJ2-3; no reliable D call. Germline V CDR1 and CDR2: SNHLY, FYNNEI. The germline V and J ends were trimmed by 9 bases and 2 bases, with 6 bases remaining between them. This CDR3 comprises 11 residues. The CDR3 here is CASRYTDTQYF. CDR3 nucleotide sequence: TGTGCCAGTCGCTACACAGATACGCAGTATTTT.

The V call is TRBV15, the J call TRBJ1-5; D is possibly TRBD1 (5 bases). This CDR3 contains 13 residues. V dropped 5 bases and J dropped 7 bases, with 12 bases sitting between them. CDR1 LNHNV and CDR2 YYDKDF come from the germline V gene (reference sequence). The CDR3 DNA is TGTGCCACCAGCGAGGGGCCGGGGCAGCCCCAGCATTTT. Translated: CATSEGPGQPQHF.

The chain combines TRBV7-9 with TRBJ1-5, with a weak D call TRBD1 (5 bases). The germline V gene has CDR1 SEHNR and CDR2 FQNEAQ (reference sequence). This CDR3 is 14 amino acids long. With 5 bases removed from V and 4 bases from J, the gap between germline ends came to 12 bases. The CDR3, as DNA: TGTGCCAGCAGCACAGACGGGGGAAATCAGCCCCAGCATTTT. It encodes CASSTDGGNQPQHF.

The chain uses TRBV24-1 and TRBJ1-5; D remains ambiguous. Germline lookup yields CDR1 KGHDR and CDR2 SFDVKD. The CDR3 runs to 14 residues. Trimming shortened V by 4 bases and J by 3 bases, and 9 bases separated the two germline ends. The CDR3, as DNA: TGTGCCACCAGTGACCGGGCCCCCAATCAGCCCCAGCATTTT. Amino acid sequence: CATSDRAPNQPQHF.